This is a list of T cell receptor beta chains from one sample in a study of blood T cells in healthy people across ages. TCRdb redid the calling of the 5' RACE reads with MiXCR, one entry per CDR3 protein. The table has over a million distinct CDR3 sequences, approximately 59% seen once. Sample: blood. The receptors shown here come from a man aged 18-30 years in good health. The CDR3 runs from the conserved cysteine through the conserved F or W. Fields, in order: D gene, J gene, V gene, clone size, CDR3 protein, CDR3 DNA. A D gene is named only where the DNA matches it firmly. Clone size is stated in some rows and not others, as once, few, many or a class when expanded.

d_call: TRBD1
j_call: TRBJ2-7
v_call: TRBV5-1
clone_size: .
cdr3_aa: CASSRDRSPTYEQYF
cdr3_nt: TGCGCCAGCAGCAGGGACAGGTCCCCTACCTACGAGCAGTACTTC

d_call: .
j_call: TRBJ2-7
v_call: TRBV4-3
clone_size: once
cdr3_aa: CASSQVGGTPYEQYF
cdr3_nt: TGCGCCAGCAGCCAAGTTGGAGGGACCCCCTACGAGCAGTACTTC

d_call: .
j_call: TRBJ2-1
v_call: TRBV10-3
clone_size: .
cdr3_aa: CAVLGRAYNEQFF
cdr3_nt: TGTGCCGTACTTGGCAGGGCCTACAATGAGCAGTTCTTC

d_call: .
j_call: TRBJ2-7
v_call: TRBV3-1
clone_size: .
cdr3_aa: CASSLGYLGTLSYEQYF
cdr3_nt: TGTGCCAGCAGCCTTGGCTATCTCGGGACACTGTCCTACGAGCAGTACTTC

d_call: .
j_call: TRBJ1-5
v_call: TRBV10-3
clone_size: few
cdr3_aa: CAISVDSSNQPQHF
cdr3_nt: TGTGCCATCAGTGTTGACAGTAGCAATCAGCCCCAGCATTTT

d_call: .
j_call: TRBJ2-3
v_call: TRBV20-1
clone_size: .
cdr3_aa: CSAPRPGADTQYF
cdr3_nt: TGCAGTGCTCCGCGACCAGGGGCAGATACGCAGTATTTT

d_call: .
j_call: TRBJ1-1
v_call: TRBV20-1
clone_size: few
cdr3_aa: CSAGGGQLNTEAFF
cdr3_nt: TGCAGTGCTGGAGGGGGGCAGTTGAACACTGAAGCTTTCTTT

d_call: TRBD2
j_call: TRBJ2-7
v_call: TRBV7-2
clone_size: few
cdr3_aa: CASSSFGTSGLAYEQYF
cdr3_nt: TGTGCCAGCAGCTCCTTCGGGACTAGCGGGTTAGCCTACGAGCAGTACTTC

d_call: TRBD2
j_call: TRBJ2-1
v_call: TRBV20-1
clone_size: .
cdr3_aa: CSAADTGLAAYNEQFF
cdr3_nt: TGCAGTGCTGCAGACACGGGACTAGCGGCCTACAATGAGCAGTTCTTC

d_call: .
j_call: TRBJ2-5
v_call: TRBV11-2
clone_size: .
cdr3_aa: CASRQLGTRWGTQYF
cdr3_nt: TGTGCCAGCAGACAACTGGGGACCCGTTGGGGGACCCAGTACTTC

d_call: .
j_call: TRBJ2-1
v_call: TRBV15
clone_size: few
cdr3_aa: CATSRGTDSYNEQFF
cdr3_nt: TGTGCCACCAGCAGAGGGACAGATTCCTACAATGAGCAGTTCTTC

d_call: .
j_call: TRBJ2-7
v_call: TRBV20-1
clone_size: .
cdr3_aa: CSARDQPVAPNEQYF
cdr3_nt: TGCAGTGCTAGAGACCAACCGGTAGCACCCAACGAGCAGTACTTC

d_call: TRBD2
j_call: TRBJ2-3
v_call: TRBV2
clone_size: .
cdr3_aa: CASSENLAGGDTQYF
cdr3_nt: TGTGCCAGCAGTGAAAACTTAGCGGGAGGAGATACGCAGTATTTT

d_call: TRBD2
j_call: TRBJ2-1
v_call: TRBV6-1
clone_size: .
cdr3_aa: CASNESGRDEQFF
cdr3_nt: TGTGCCAGCAACGAAAGCGGGAGGGATGAGCAGTTCTTC

d_call: TRBD1
j_call: TRBJ2-1
v_call: TRBV10-1
clone_size: once
cdr3_aa: CASKSWTGIRNEQFF
cdr3_nt: TGCGCCAGCAAAAGCTGGACAGGGATAAGAAATGAGCAGTTCTTC

d_call: .
j_call: TRBJ2-5
v_call: TRBV24-1
clone_size: few
cdr3_aa: CATSDAIELETQYF
cdr3_nt: TGTGCCACCAGTGATGCAATTGAGTTGGAGACCCAGTACTTC

d_call: .
j_call: TRBJ2-1
v_call: TRBV27
clone_size: .
cdr3_aa: CASSPSTGGQFF
cdr3_nt: TGTGCCAGCAGTCCGAGTACAGGAGGGCAGTTCTTC

d_call: .
j_call: TRBJ2-7
v_call: TRBV4-1
clone_size: .
cdr3_aa: CASSVAGTPNDEQYF
cdr3_nt: TGCGCCAGCAGCGTGGCCGGGACTCCGAACGACGAGCAGTACTTC

d_call: TRBD1
j_call: TRBJ2-7
v_call: TRBV4-3
clone_size: once
cdr3_aa: CASSQEPGTGGSYEQYF
cdr3_nt: TGCGCCAGCAGCCAAGAGCCCGGGACAGGGGGCTCCTACGAGCAGTACTTC

d_call: TRBD1
j_call: TRBJ1-2
v_call: TRBV30
clone_size: .
cdr3_aa: CAWALDRGNYGYTF
cdr3_nt: TGTGCCTGGGCCCTCGACAGGGGTAACTATGGCTACACCTTC

d_call: .
j_call: TRBJ2-2
v_call: TRBV27
clone_size: .
cdr3_aa: CASSLSVAGSDTGELFF
cdr3_nt: TGTGCCAGCAGTTTATCGGTCGCAGGGTCGGACACCGGGGAGCTGTTTTTT

d_call: .
j_call: TRBJ2-1
v_call: TRBV29-1
clone_size: .
cdr3_aa: CSVEDPGGYYEQFF
cdr3_nt: TGCAGCGTTGAAGACCCCGGGGGCTACTATGAGCAGTTCTTC

d_call: TRBD2
j_call: TRBJ2-7
v_call: TRBV20-1
clone_size: .
cdr3_aa: CSARRLAGPYEQYF
cdr3_nt: TGCAGTGCTAGGCGACTAGCGGGCCCCTACGAGCAGTACTTC

d_call: .
j_call: TRBJ1-1
v_call: TRBV10-3
clone_size: few
cdr3_aa: CAISESTENTEAFF
cdr3_nt: TGTGCCATCAGTGAGTCGACAGAGAACACTGAAGCTTTCTTT

d_call: TRBD1
j_call: TRBJ2-7
v_call: TRBV10-3
clone_size: .
cdr3_aa: CATTAGTGGSYEQYF
cdr3_nt: TGTGCCACGACGGCCGGGACAGGGGGCTCCTACGAGCAGTACTTC

d_call: .
j_call: TRBJ2-7
v_call: TRBV27
clone_size: .
cdr3_aa: CASSLTGRGGYEQYF
cdr3_nt: TGTGCCAGCAGTTTAACCGGGCGAGGGGGTTACGAGCAGTACTTC

d_call: TRBD1
j_call: TRBJ1-2
v_call: TRBV7-9
clone_size: .
cdr3_aa: CASSVGTESYGYTF
cdr3_nt: TGTGCCAGCAGCGTAGGGACAGAGAGCTATGGCTACACCTTC

d_call: .
j_call: TRBJ2-1
v_call: TRBV5-1
clone_size: once
cdr3_aa: CASSLDGAGYNEQFF
cdr3_nt: TGCGCCAGCAGCTTGGATGGGGCCGGCTACAATGAGCAGTTCTTC

d_call: TRBD2
j_call: TRBJ2-7
v_call: TRBV29-1
clone_size: .
cdr3_aa: CSVVYRLAGLSYEQYF
cdr3_nt: TGCAGCGTTGTGTACCGACTAGCGGGGCTAAGCTACGAGCAGTACTTC

d_call: TRBD2
j_call: TRBJ2-7
v_call: TRBV2
clone_size: once
cdr3_aa: CASSEDGRASYEQYF
cdr3_nt: TGTGCCAGCAGTGAAGACGGGAGGGCCTCCTACGAGCAGTACTTC

d_call: .
j_call: TRBJ2-1
v_call: TRBV20-1
clone_size: .
cdr3_aa: CSASEVENSYNEQFF
cdr3_nt: TGCAGTGCTAGTGAAGTAGAAAACAGTTACAATGAGCAGTTCTTC

d_call: .
j_call: TRBJ2-1
v_call: TRBV3-1
clone_size: once
cdr3_aa: CASSQRRASNEQFF
cdr3_nt: TGTGCCAGCAGCCAAAGGAGGGCCAGCAATGAGCAGTTCTTC

d_call: TRBD1
j_call: TRBJ2-5
v_call: TRBV20-1
clone_size: few
cdr3_aa: CSANRGQGRQETQYF
cdr3_nt: TGCAGTGCCAACAGGGGCCAGGGGAGACAAGAGACCCAGTACTTC

d_call: .
j_call: TRBJ1-2
v_call: TRBV7-2
clone_size: .
cdr3_aa: CASSLRERGYTF
cdr3_nt: TGTGCCAGCAGCTTAAGGGAAAGAGGCTACACCTTC

d_call: .
j_call: TRBJ2-1
v_call: TRBV7-2
clone_size: .
cdr3_aa: CASSLGRFMDEQFF
cdr3_nt: TGTGCCAGCAGCTTAGGGCGCTTTATGGATGAGCAGTTCTTC